This T cell receptor (beta chain) was profiled in a study of T cells in Graves' hyperthyroidism and ophthalmopathy. Authors of the study amplified TCR beta CDR3 regions from RNA transcripts. HTBI primers were employed in a first-round RT-PCR of the TCR CDR3. Each CDR3 protein is one row after TCRdb ran MiXCR on the multiplex PCR reads. The sample contains around 490,000 distinct CDR3 sequences, just under 20% of which appear only once. Trimming removed 5 bases at V and 0 bases at J, with 11 bases between. The CDR3 is 16 amino acids. The germline gives CDR1 SNHLY, CDR2 FYNNEI. Every diagnosis used clinical symptoms, serum thyroxine and TRAb, thyroid ultrasound and orbital computed tomography.

The sequencing sample was made of blood. The rearrangement links TRBV2 to TRBJ1-6, with D uncertain. The sequence derives from a man in his forties with Graves' ophthalmopathy. The chain's CDR3 is CASSKTKSSYNSPLHF. In nucleotides, the CDR3 is TGTGCCAGCAGTAAAACAAAGAGCTCCTATAATTCACCCCTCCACTTT.